The next 30 T cell receptor beta chains were all read from a single sample in a study of cytomegalovirus exposure and HLA in healthy donors. Primers for the PCR totalled 60 Vbeta and 13 Jbeta. Method: immunoSEQ multiplex PCR; TCRdb's copy keeps in-frame clones and lacks some. The table lists roughly 43,000 clones, 50% to 75% of them singletons. What was sequenced was PBMCs. The receptors shown here come from a human donor in good health.

The chain links TRBV28 to TRBJ1-2; D is perhaps TRBD1 (5 bases). CDR1 MDHEN and CDR2 SYDVKM come from the germline V gene. This CDR3 is 16 amino acids long. Between the trimmed V and J ends, which lost 4 bases and 4 bases, there was a span of 19 bases. CDR3 bases: TGTGCCAGCAGTTCTTACCCCGGGGGTCTGAGCTATGGCTACACCTTC. This sequence encodes CASSSYPGGLSYGYTF.

The rearrangement uses TRBV27 and TRBJ2-7; 9 nucleotides align to TRBD1. This CDR3 is built from 18 residues. In germline, CDR1 is MNHEY, CDR2 SMNVEV (reference sequence). The V gene end was trimmed by 0 bases and the J gene end by 5 bases; junction bases not matched to a gene: 14. This CDR3 is CASSLSRGRGTGSHEQYF. CDR3 nucleotide sequence: TGTGCCAGCAGTTTATCGCGAGGCCGCGGGACAGGGTCCCACGAGCAGTACTTC.

This chain connects TRBV5-1 to TRBJ1-5; D ambiguous. The CDR3 runs to 14 residues. CDR1 is SGHRS, CDR2 YFSETQ, per germline. The V end lost 0 bases, the J end lost 1 base, and 5 bases lay between the germline ends. CDR3 sequence: CASSLDGSNQPQHF. The CDR3 DNA sequence: TGCGCCAGCAGCTTGGATGGCAGCAATCAGCCCCAGCATTTT.

This clone was detected only a few times. The chain combines TRBV1 with TRBJ2-1; TRBD2 is taken as the D call from the table, unchecked against the DNA. TRBV1 is assigned pseudogene status. The CDR3 runs 17 residues. The CDR3 reads CTIPEHLAYDSYNEQFF. The CDR3, as DNA: TGCACCATCCCAGAACACCTAGCGTACGACTCCTACAATGAGCAGTTCTTC.

V and J are TRBV7-8 and TRBJ2-5, with D uncertain. Germline values: CDR1 SGHVS, CDR2 FQNEAQ. Trimming removed 3 bases from V and 0 bases from J, with 11 bases in between. This CDR3 is built from 15 residues. CDR3 bases: TGTGCCAGCAGCTTTGGGCTATACTACCAAGAGACCCAGTACTTC. This translates into CASSFGLYYQETQYF.

The chain combines TRBV12-5 with TRBJ2-2; D uncertain. The germline CDR1 and CDR2 sequences are LGHNT and FRNRAP. The CDR3 length is 15 residues. Trimming left V 6 bases short and J 2 bases short, with 13 bases between. Written as DNA, the CDR3 is TGTGCTAGTGGACATAGGAGCACCAACACCGGGGAGCTGTTTTTT. Protein sequence: CASGHRSTNTGELFF. The full variable domain, its missing parts supplied by reference TRBV12-5 and TRBJ2-2, is DARVTQTPRHKVTEMGQEVTMRCQPILGHNTVFWYRQTMMQGLELLAYFRNRAPLDDSGMPKDRFSAEMPDATLATLKIQPSEPRDSAVYFCASGHRSTNTGELFFGEGSRLTVL.

In its sample, this clone was seen a few times. The chain joins TRBV18 to TRBJ2-7; the match to TRBD1 covers 7 bases. The CDR3 contains 15 residues. J gave up 6 bases and V 2 bases, and 10 bases lay outside the gene matches. Germline CDR1 is KGHSH and CDR2 is LQKENI. CDR3 sequence (DNA): TGTGCCAGCTCACCATCAGTAGAGGGGGCGACCGAGCAGTACTTC. Translation gives CASSPSVEGATEQYF.

The genes are TRBV4-1 and TRBJ2-1, with 9 bases matching TRBD1. J was trimmed by 1 base and V by 1 base; bases with no gene match: 2. The CDR3 is 16 amino acids. Per the germline V gene, CDR1 is MGHRA and CDR2 is YSYEKL. The CDR3 nucleotides read TGCGCCAGCAGCCAAGGACAGGGGGTATCCTACAATGAGCAGTTCTTC. Its protein is CASSQGQGVSYNEQFF.

This sequence joins TRBV29-1 and TRBJ1-4, with D tentatively TRBD1 (5 bases). CDR1 is SQVTM and CDR2 is ANQGSEA in the germline V gene. The CDR3 runs to 12 residues. Deletions cut 4 bases from V and 6 bases from J, with 9 bases between. The CDR3 reads CSVGRVDEKLFF. The CDR3 DNA sequence: TGCAGCGTTGGCAGGGTCGATGAAAAACTGTTTTTT.

The CDR3 nucleotides read TGTGCCTGGACCTTGACAGGGGTGAACACTGAAGCTTTCTTT. Its protein product is CAWTLTGVNTEAFF. This chain uses TRBV30 with TRBJ1-1, with TRBD1 matching over 8 bases. Trimming took 4 bases from V and 0 from J; bases not matched to a gene: 4. Germline loops: CDR1 GTSNPN, CDR2 SVGIG (reference sequence). This CDR3 comprises 14 residues.

The CDR3 nucleotides read TGTGCCAGCAGCCAAGTACTAGGTGGGATCTATGGCTACACCTTC. This sequence encodes CASSQVLGGIYGYTF. The rearrangement links TRBV4-2 to TRBJ1-2; D unclear. CDR3 length: 15 amino acids. CDR1 LGHNA and CDR2 YNFKEQ come from the germline V gene. V shed 1 base and J shed 4 bases, with 13 bases lying between them.

The V call is TRBV19, the J call TRBJ2-7; D is perhaps TRBD2 (5 bases). The CDR3 consists of 14 residues. Between the trimmed V and J ends, which lost 4 bases and 2 bases, there was a span of 12 bases. Germline assignment: CDR1 LNHDA and CDR2 SQIVND (reference sequence). The CDR3, as DNA: TGTGCCAGTAGTACTCCGGGAAACACCTACGAGCAGTACTTC. Protein: CASSTPGNTYEQYF.

The chain couples TRBV12-5 to TRBJ2-1, with 10 bases that match TRBD2. The trim removed 1 base at V and 9 bases at J, leaving 12 bases unmatched. The germline V gene has CDR1 LGHNT and CDR2 FRNRAP. This CDR3 region has 17 residues. The CDR3 sequence is CASGLDLTAGGPVEQFF. CDR3 DNA sequence: TGTGCTAGTGGTTTGGACTTAACAGCGGGGGGGCCTGTTGAGCAGTTCTTC.

The genes are TRBV7-6 and TRBJ1-2; tentative D call: TRBD1 (5 bases). The length of the CDR3 is 13 residues. Germline V gives CDR1 SGHVS, CDR2 FNYEAQ. V lost 5 bases, J lost 7 bases, and 14 bases lay in between. In DNA form, the CDR3 reads TGTGCCAGCAGCGACCGGGACTTCGTTGGCTACACCTTC. Protein product: CASSDRDFVGYTF.

This clone was seen a few times. The chain employs TRBV7-9 and TRBJ1-1; the D is unclear. The CDR3 totals 13 residues. Germline CDR1 SEHNR, CDR2 FQNEAQ (reference sequence). Trimming cost V 5 bases and J 9 bases, with 16 bases left between them. CDR3 sequence reads: CASSKPPSEQAFF. The CDR3, as DNA: TGTGCCAGCAGCAAGCCTCCATCCGAACAAGCTTTCTTT.

The J gene is TRBJ2-2, the V gene TRBV5-1; 9 nucleotides match TRBD2. Germline values: CDR1 SGHRS, CDR2 YFSETQ. The CDR3 is 15 amino acids. V gave up 4 bases and J gave up 5 bases; unmatched junction bases: 6. The CDR3 sequence: CASSQGTSPTGELFF. The CDR3 nucleotides are TGCGCCAGCAGCCAAGGGACTAGCCCTACCGGGGAGCTGTTTTTT.

The rearrangement joins TRBV5-6 to TRBJ2-5; 12 nucleotides agree with TRBD2. This CDR3 is built from 15 residues. The germline CDR1 and CDR2 sequences are SGHDT and YYEEEE. Trimming took 5 bases from V and 6 from J; bases not matched to a gene: 8. The CDR3 is CASRGLAGGLKTQYF. CDR3 coding DNA: TGTGCCAGCAGGGGGCTAGCGGGGGGGCTGAAGACCCAGTACTTC.

In DNA form, the CDR3 reads TGCGCCAGCAGCCAAGGTCCGAGGGGAGGTTCCTACAATGAGCAGTTCTTC. Its protein product is CASSQGPRGGSYNEQFF. The chain combines TRBV4-1 with TRBJ2-1, with D possibly matching TRBD2 (6 bases). CDR3 length equals 17 residues. The V end lost 1 base, the J end lost 1 base, and 14 bases lay between the germline ends. The germline gives CDR1 MGHRA, CDR2 YSYEKL.

J is TRBJ1-3 and V is TRBV2; D not certain. The CDR3 contains 13 residues. Germline assignment: CDR1 SNHLY and CDR2 FYNNEI. Trimming removed 8 bases at V and 0 bases at J, with 8 bases between. DNA of the CDR3: TGTGCCAGCGGAGCGAGCTCTGGAAACACCATATATTTT. Encoded protein: CASGASSGNTIYF. The whole variable domain, remainder taken from reference TRBV2 and TRBJ1-3, is EPEVTQTPSHQVTQMGQEVILRCVPISNHLYFYWYRQILGQKVEFLVSFYNNEISEKSEIFDDQFSVERPDGSNFTLKIRSTKLEDSAMYFCASGASSGNTIYFGEGSWLTVV.

In its sample, this clone was seen a few times. A junction end diverges from the germline sequence, so it may reflect a read error. This chain joins TRBV27 and TRBJ1-6; D is uncertain. CDR3 size: 14 residues. The germline CDR1 and CDR2 sequences are MNHEY and SMNVEV (reference sequence). This chain's CDR3 is CASSLRFYSSPLHF. The CDR3 DNA reads TGTGCCAGCAGTTTACGCTTCTATAGTTCACCCCTCCACTTT.

The chain employs TRBV7-2 and TRBJ2-1; TRBD1 aligns across 8 bases. CDR1 and CDR2 (germline): SGHTA, FQGNSA. The CDR3 is 15 residues long. V lost 5 bases to trimming and J lost 2 bases; unmatched junction nucleotides: 5. The CDR3 sequence is CASSMTGATYNEQFF. The CDR3 nucleotides are TGTGCCAGCAGCATGACAGGGGCGACCTACAATGAGCAGTTCTTC.

Only a few counts were recorded for this clone. The V gene is TRBV30, the J gene TRBJ1-2; D might be TRBD1 (5 bases). CDR3 size: 14 residues. Trimming stripped 3 bases from V and 8 bases from J, with 19 bases between. Germline-derived CDR1 and CDR2 are GTSNPN and SVGIG (reference sequence). The CDR3 nucleotides read TGTGCCTGGAGCCGGGGGAGTGTTGGTTTAGGCTACACCTTC. This sequence encodes CAWSRGSVGLGYTF.

The gene calls are TRBV5-1 and TRBJ1-1; D is undetermined. The CDR3 totals 15 residues. Per germline, CDR1 SGHRS and CDR2 YFSETQ. V was clipped by 4 bases and J by 3 bases, with 16 bases between them. The CDR3 DNA reads as TGCGCCAGCAGCCCGATAGGCGGTGCGGACACTGAAGCTTTCTTT. Amino acids: CASSPIGGADTEAFF.

The rearrangement joins TRBV4-1 to TRBJ1-1; 8 positions agree with TRBD1. The germline V gene has CDR1 MGHRA and CDR2 YSYEKL. The V segment lost 0 bases and the J segment 0 bases; nucleotides outside the gene matches: 6. The CDR3 runs 17 residues. The CDR3 region has the DNA TGCGCCAGCAGCCAAGAGGGCAGGGGGCACATGAACACTGAAGCTTTCTTT. Protein sequence: CASSQEGRGHMNTEAFF.

The chain uses TRBV29-1 and TRBJ1-4; D is unclear. The CDR3 runs 12 residues. The germline V gene encodes CDR1 SQVTM and CDR2 ANQGSEA. The V and J ends lost 1 base and 14 bases respectively, with 14 bases between them. This CDR3 is CSVEGMERGLFF. The CDR3 nucleotides are TGCAGCGTTGAAGGGATGGAACGGGGTCTGTTTTTT.

This clone is labeled medium-sized (0.01 to 0.1%). The chain recombines TRBV2 with TRBJ1-1; D not certain. With 6 bases removed from V and 1 base from J, the gap between germline ends came to 9 bases. This CDR3 contains 13 residues. Germline CDR1 is SNHLY and CDR2 is FYNNEI. In DNA form, the CDR3 reads TGTGCCAGCAGGGAGCAGCAGAACACTGAAGCTTTCTTT. The encoded protein is CASREQQNTEAFF. Combining the CDR3 with reference TRBV2 and TRBJ1-1 gives the whole variable domain EPEVTQTPSHQVTQMGQEVILRCVPISNHLYFYWYRQILGQKVEFLVSFYNNEISEKSEIFDDQFSVERPDGSNFTLKIRSTKLEDSAMYFCASREQQNTEAFFGQGTRLTVV.

The rearrangement uses TRBV7-2 and TRBJ2-7, with 9 bases that match TRBD1. The germline V gene has CDR1 SGHTA and CDR2 FQGNSA. V lost 6 bases to trimming and J lost 4 bases; unmatched junction nucleotides: 7. This CDR3 has 14 residues. DNA of the CDR3: TGTGCCAGCAGGTACCCAGGGACAGGGTACGAGCAGTACTTC. Translated, it gives CASRYPGTGYEQYF.

This sequence joins TRBV10-1 and TRBJ1-3; D is undetermined. The CDR3 loop spans 13 amino acids. Germline-derived CDR1 and CDR2 are WNHNN and SYGVQD (reference sequence). Trimming took 6 bases from V and 0 from J, leaving 6 bases between them. The CDR3 region is CASRAHSGNTIYF. CDR3 in DNA: TGCGCCAGCAGAGCCCACTCTGGAAACACCATATATTTT.

The chain joins TRBV5-4 to TRBJ1-2; 10 bases are shared with TRBD1. The germline V gene encodes CDR1 SGHNT and CDR2 YYREEE (reference sequence). This CDR3 has 16 amino acids. V shed 0 bases, J shed 4 bases, and the junction held 6 bases outside the gene matches. The CDR3 DNA reads as TGTGCCAGCAGCTTGGCAGGACAGGGGGAACGCTATGGCTACACCTTC. Its translation: CASSLAGQGERYGYTF.

The chain couples TRBV25-1 to TRBJ1-6; D is unclear. Germline V gene data show CDR1 as MGHDK and CDR2 as SYGVNS. V gave up 0 bases and J gave up 8 bases, with 17 bases separating them. The CDR3 is made up of 17 amino acids. CDR3 protein: CASSEYSEARADSPLHF. The CDR3 DNA follows: TGTGCCAGCAGTGAATATTCGGAGGCTCGGGCGGATTCACCCCTCCACTTT.